The present TCR beta chain was sequenced within a study of OX40 agonist ivuxolimab in advanced cancers. Study-level background: The dose-escalation cohort was approximately 85% male, with a mean age of approximately 61 years, ranging about 23 to 90.

Exclusion of a patient followed from autoimmune disease history or systemic immunosuppression. From germline, CDR1 is MNHNS and CDR2 SASEGT. The CDR3 sequence is 14 residues long. V dropped 10 bases and J dropped 4; count of bases not matched to a gene: 11. Sequenced by immunoSEQ multiplex PCR; TCRdb stores in-frame clones only, minus some. The repertoire holds about 54,000 clones, with about 89% as singletons. General observations from the study: Average numbers of expanded clones were greater in CD8+ T cells than in CD4+.

This clone was seen just once. Its antigen is currently unknown. The specimen was CD4+ or CD8+ T cells sorted from blood, collected in a trial of the OX40 agonist ivuxolimab. The receptor comes from an adult with an advanced solid tumor such as melanoma, head and neck, liver or kidney cancer. The chain has TRBV6-1 and TRBJ2-7, with 9 bases aligning to TRBD2. The CDR3 loop is CATRGAGGPYEQYF. For the CDR3, the DNA is TGTGCCACCCGAGGGGCGGGAGGGCCTTACGAGCAGTACTTC.